These 5 T cell receptor beta chains share one sample of origin, sequenced in a study of cytomegalovirus exposure and HLA in healthy donors. Amplification used 60 Vbeta primers and 13 Jbeta primers. Sequencing was performed with immunoSEQ multiplex PCR; in TCRdb, only in-frame clones are kept and a portion is missing. The sample shows around 200,000 clones, around 81% of them seen only once. Sequenced material: PBMCs. Receptors were obtained from a woman younger than 45 in good health and CMV-seropositive.

This chain uses TRBV28 with TRBJ1-1, with D uncertain. The CDR3 is 14 residues long. The V end was cut by 5 bases, the J end by 5 bases, with 15 bases between. Germline CDR1 reads MDHEN; CDR2 reads SYDVKM. In nucleotides, the CDR3 is TGTGCCAGCAGTCGGGGTCAGATAGGGACTGAAGCTTTCTTT. Its translation is CASSRGQIGTEAFF. Based on the CDR3 plus reference TRBV28 and TRBJ1-1, the full variable domain is DVKVTQSSRYLVKRTGEKVFLECVQDMDHENMFWYRQDPGLGLRLIYFSYDVKMKEKGDIPEGYSVSREKKERFSLILESASTNQTSMYLCASSRGQIGTEAFFGQGTRLTVV.

The chain carries TRBV7-8 and TRBJ1-6; D call uncertain. Trimming removed 6 bases at V and 0 bases at J, with 15 bases between. Germline-derived CDR1 and CDR2 are SGHVS and FQNEAQ. The CDR3 consists of 17 residues. CDR3 loop: CASSHRESSSYNSPLHF. The CDR3 DNA reads as TGTGCCAGCAGTCACCGGGAGTCGAGCTCCTATAATTCACCCCTCCACTTT. Full variable domain (missing parts from reference TRBV7-8 and TRBJ1-6): GAGVSQSPRYKVAKRGQDVALRCDPISGHVSLFWYQQALGQGPEFLTYFQNEAQLDKSGLPSDRFFAERPEGSVSTLKIQRTQQEDSAVYLCASSHRESSSYNSPLHFGNGTRLTVT.

This clone turned up a few times. The V and J genes are TRBV19 and TRBJ1-1; possible D gene TRBD1, 5 bases. The CDR3 covers 15 residues. Trimming cost V 5 bases and J 4 bases, with 17 bases left between them. The germline V gene encodes CDR1 LNHDA and CDR2 SQIVND (reference sequence). The CDR3 spells CASSHWGGRGTEAFF. CDR3 nucleotides: TGTGCCAGTAGTCATTGGGGGGGAAGGGGCACTGAAGCTTTCTTT.

The chain carries TRBV10-2 and TRBJ1-1, with 8 bases fitting TRBD1. This CDR3 spans 14 amino acids. Germline trimming cut 4 bases from V and 6 bases from J; bases unmatched to any gene: 7. CDR1 and CDR2 (germline): WSHSY, SAAADI. CDR3 sequence reads: CASSVRQGAAEAFF. The CDR3 DNA follows: TGCGCCAGCAGTGTTCGGCAGGGGGCCGCTGAAGCTTTCTTT.

This clone was detected only once. The V and J genes are TRBV7-2 and TRBJ2-1; 10 bases are shared with TRBD2. Germline loops: CDR1 SGHTA, CDR2 FQGNSA. With 5 bases clipped from V and 3 bases from J, the junction kept 7 bases outside the gene matches. This CDR3 comprises 16 residues. Here the CDR3 DNA reads TGTGCCAGCAGCCCCGAAATAGCGGGGGGCTACAATGAGCAGTTCTTC. As protein: CASSPEIAGGYNEQFF.